This passage covers 20 T cell receptor beta chains from one sample sequenced in a study of T-cell memory formation after mild COVID-19. Via MiXCR, TCRdb re-called the 5' RACE reads, giving one row per CDR3 protein. The repertoire consists of under 600,000 distinct CDR3 sequences, with less than 25% occurring once and the leading ten covering 8.4%. The sample taken for sequencing was PBMCs or a T cell subset sorted from them (not recorded which). The receptors derive from an adult woman who had mild COVID-19 (a few samples of this study predate the infection). Cell type and time point are not known.

Only a few counts were recorded for this clonotype. The chain uses TRBV5-1 and TRBJ2-1; D is ambiguous. Trimming cost V 0 bases and J 7 bases, with 11 bases left between them. CDR1 is SGHRS and CDR2 is YFSETQ in the germline V gene. This CDR3 is built from 14 residues. The CDR3 nucleotides read TGCGCCAGCAGCTTGGCCGGGTCATTGAATGAGCAGTTCTTC. The encoded protein is CASSLAGSLNEQFF.

This clonotype was seen a handful of times. V usage is TRBV18 and J usage is TRBJ1-2, with D uncertain. The CDR3 has 14 residues. Trimming pared 3 bases from V and 1 base from J, leaving 9 bases between. Per germline, CDR1 KGHSH and CDR2 LQKENI. CDR3 DNA sequence: TGTGCCAGCTCACCGGAGCCGAGTAACTATGGCTACACCTTC. As protein: CASSPEPSNYGYTF.

The chain links TRBV18 to TRBJ2-5; D is possibly TRBD1 (6 bases). From germline, CDR1 is KGHSH and CDR2 LQKENI. The CDR3 totals 15 residues. Trimming removed 1 base at V and 8 bases at J, with 17 bases between. CDR3 DNA: TGTGCCAGCTCACCACAAGAGGGATTGGGGACAACCCAGTACTTC. Protein sequence: CASSPQEGLGTTQYF. Full variable domain (remainder filled in from reference TRBV18 and TRBJ2-5): NAGVMQNPRHLVRRRGQEARLRCSPMKGHSHVYWYRQLPEEGLKFMVYLQKENIIDESGMPKERFSAEFPKEGPSILRIQQVVRGDSAAYFCASSPQEGLGTTQYFGPGTRLLVL.

The sample holds a few counts of this clonotype. The genes are TRBV6-2 or TRBV6-3 and TRBJ1-1; D is unresolved. Germline CDR1 is MNHEY and CDR2 is SVGEGT. Trimming pared 3 bases from V and 0 bases from J, leaving 8 bases between. This CDR3 region has 14 residues. Here the CDR3 reads CASSYVGMNTEAFF. Here the CDR3 DNA reads TGTGCCAGCAGTTATGTGGGAATGAACACTGAAGCTTTCTTT.

This clonotype was observed many times. The gene calls are TRBV12-3 or TRBV12-4 and TRBJ1-3; D ambiguous. This CDR3 is built from 14 residues. Trimming removed 6 bases at V and 0 bases at J, with 9 bases between. The chain's CDR3 is CASSLRSSGNTIYF. In DNA, the CDR3 is TGTGCCAGCAGCCTCCGGAGCTCTGGAAACACCATATATTTT.

The chain is built from TRBV4-1 and TRBJ1-1; 9 nucleotides agree with TRBD1. Germline CDR1 reads MGHRA; CDR2 reads YSYEKL. V trimming: 5 bases; J trimming: 5 bases; junction bases outside the gene matches: 9. The CDR3 sequence is 15 residues long. The CDR3 coding sequence is TGCGCCAGCAGCAATTCACAGGGGGCTGGGACTGAAGCTTTCTTT. Encoded protein: CASSNSQGAGTEAFF.

This clonotype was counted a few times. The rearrangement joins TRBV6-2 or TRBV6-3 to TRBJ2-1; a possible D gene is TRBD2 (5 bases). The V end lost 4 bases, the J end lost 7 bases, and 14 bases lay between the germline ends. The CDR3 has 14 amino acids. Germline V gene lookup returns CDR1 MNHEY and CDR2 SVGEGT. The CDR3 here is CASSSTGSRNEQFF. CDR3 bases: TGTGCCAGCAGTTCCACGGGGTCAAGGAATGAGCAGTTCTTC.

This clonotype appeared a few times. J is TRBJ2-5 and V is TRBV24-1, with D perhaps TRBD1 (6 bases). The CDR3 consists of 15 residues. The V end was cut by 3 bases, the J end by 1 base, with 11 bases between. Per germline, CDR1 KGHDR and CDR2 SFDVKD. The CDR3: CATSDPLDSQETQYF. The CDR3 nucleotides are TGTGCCACCAGTGATCCCTTGGACAGCCAAGAGACCCAGTACTTC.

The chain links TRBV9 to TRBJ2-7; D is undetermined. V lost 0 bases and J 1 base, leaving 11 bases between the germline ends. The CDR3 runs to 15 residues. Germline lookup yields CDR1 SGDLS and CDR2 YYNGEE. The CDR3 sequence: CASSVAGSPSYEQYF. The CDR3 coding sequence is TGTGCCAGCAGCGTAGCCGGGTCCCCGTCCTACGAGCAGTACTTC.

The CDR3 coding sequence is TGTGCCAGTAGTACTACAGGGAGCAATCAGCCCCAGCATTTT. This encodes CASSTTGSNQPQHF. V gene TRBV19 combines with J gene TRBJ1-5; tentative D call: TRBD1 (6 bases). The CDR3 runs to 14 residues. Germline loops: CDR1 LNHDA, CDR2 SQIVND (reference sequence). Trimming took off 4 bases at V and 1 base at J, with 8 bases between the two ends.

The chain couples TRBV29-1 to TRBJ2-3; D not resolved. Germline CDR1 SQVTM, CDR2 ANQGSEA. The CDR3 is 14 residues long. The V end was cut by 4 bases, the J end by 1 base, with 12 bases between. In nucleotides, the CDR3 is TGCAGCGTTGTGGAACGGGCAGGCACAGATACGCAGTATTTT. Residues: CSVVERAGTDTQYF.

The V and J genes are TRBV19 and TRBJ2-3; D is possibly TRBD1 (6 bases). The germline V gene has CDR1 LNHDA and CDR2 SQIVND (reference sequence). Trimming removed 11 bases at V and 2 bases at J, with 11 bases between. The length of the CDR3 is 12 residues. CDR3 amino acids: CAVTGTTDTQYF. The DNA for the CDR3 is TGTGCCGTAACAGGGACCACAGATACGCAGTATTTT.

This chain links TRBV11-2 with TRBJ1-4, with no clear D. Deletions cut 5 bases from V and 8 bases from J, with 15 bases between. The CDR3 is 14 amino acids. Germline V gene lookup returns CDR1 SGHAT and CDR2 FQNNGV. DNA of the CDR3: TGTGCCAGCAGCGGGGAAGTAGGAGGCGAAAAACTGTTTTTT. This codes for CASSGEVGGEKLFF.

This chain links TRBV7-9 with TRBJ1-1, with a possible D match to TRBD1 (5 bases). V lost 5 bases, J lost 11 bases, and 15 bases lay in between. The CDR3 extends over 12 amino acids. The germline gives CDR1 SEHNR, CDR2 FQNEAQ (reference sequence). This chain's CDR3 is CASSPSGPFAFF. CDR3 nucleotides: TGTGCCAGCAGCCCGTCGGGACCGTTTGCTTTCTTT.

The V gene is TRBV5-1, the J gene TRBJ2-7; TRBD1 matches at 9 bases. The germline V gene has CDR1 SGHRS and CDR2 YFSETQ. With V trimmed by 3 bases and J by 7 bases, 5 bases remained unmatched. The CDR3 contains 13 residues. For the CDR3, the DNA is TGCGCCAGCAGCTCCGGACAGGGGAGTGAGCAGTACTTC. Translation gives CASSSGQGSEQYF.

The gene calls are TRBV4-1 and TRBJ2-7; the D is unclear. This CDR3 has 18 amino acids. Per germline, CDR1 MGHRA and CDR2 YSYEKL. With 0 bases removed from V and 5 bases from J, the gap between germline ends came to 23 bases. The DNA for the CDR3 is TGCGCCAGCAGCCAAGAAGGCCCGCTTACCCTCGGATGGGACGAGCAGTACTTC. It translates to CASSQEGPLTLGWDEQYF.

The chain has TRBV5-1 and TRBJ2-5; D gene unclear. Germline CDR1 SGHRS, CDR2 YFSETQ. The CDR3 contains 15 residues. The V gene lost 4 bases and the J gene lost 5 bases, with 18 bases spanning the gap. CDR3 nucleotide sequence: TGCGCCAGCAGCCATCTCGGCAACCTTGCGGAGACCCAGTACTTC. Translation: CASSHLGNLAETQYF. Together with reference TRBV5-1 and TRBJ2-5, the CDR3 gives the full variable domain: KAGVTQTPRYLIKTRGQQVTLSCSPISGHRSVSWYQQTPGQGLQFLFEYFSETQRNKGNFPGRFSGRQFSNSRSEMNVSTLELGDSALYLCASSHLGNLAETQYFGPGTRLLVL.

This clonotype appeared a few times. The chain uses TRBV7-9 and TRBJ2-3; D not certain. The V gene lost 5 bases and the J gene lost 2 bases, with 8 bases spanning the gap. Germline CDR1 SEHNR, CDR2 FQNEAQ (reference sequence). This CDR3 has 13 amino acids. CDR3 protein: CASSPYTTDTQYF. Here the CDR3 DNA reads TGTGCCAGCAGCCCTTACACCACAGATACGCAGTATTTT.

This clonotype was seen a few times. The V and J genes are TRBV18 and TRBJ2-5; tentatively, D is TRBD2 (6 bases). CDR1 is KGHSH and CDR2 is LQKENI in the germline V gene. The CDR3 has 14 residues. Trimming pared 0 bases from V and 4 bases from J, leaving 9 bases between. CDR3 protein: CASSPPGTAETQYF. In DNA, the CDR3 is TGTGCCAGCTCACCACCGGGGACTGCAGAGACCCAGTACTTC.

This clonotype was seen ten or more times. The chain links TRBV30 to TRBJ1-5; D call uncertain. Germline V gene sequence: CDR1 GTSNPN, CDR2 SVGIG (reference sequence). V lost 5 bases to trimming and J lost 1 base, with 15 bases between them. The CDR3 totals 15 residues. The CDR3, as DNA: TGTGCCTGGTCAGGTGGGCCACTAAGCAATCAGCCCCAGCATTTT. Translating it yields CAWSGGPLSNQPQHF.